This TCR beta chain was recovered during a study of regulatory and conventional T cells in RAG deficiency. Some clones are missing from TCRdb's copy, which holds only in-frame ones; the method was immunoSEQ multiplex PCR. The profile shows 20,000 to 25,000 clones, around 96% of them singletons. For this clone: Its antigen is still unknown.

General study results and limits: Shorter CDR3s in all patient subsets; >75% Treg-Tconv overlap in Omenn.

The CDR3 sequence is 17 residues long. The ends lost 7 bases at V and 9 bases at J; junction bases unmatched: 16. Germline V lookup: CDR1 SGHRS, CDR2 YFSETQ. Conventional CD4+ T cells were sorted from blood as CD25-low CD127-high cells. The same sample was also used in a study of regulatory T cells. That paper adds: Primers: 52 TRBV forward and 13 TRBJ reverse.

This TCR was sampled from a human donor in good health. The chain is built from TRBV5-1 and TRBJ1-6; 10 positions agree with TRBD1. Sequencing used CD25- CD4+ T cells sorted from blood. The CDR3 nucleotides read TGCGCCAGCGGTCAAGCCGGGACAGGGGAGATAGGTTCACCCCTCCACTTT. Translation gives CASGQAGTGEIGSPLHF.